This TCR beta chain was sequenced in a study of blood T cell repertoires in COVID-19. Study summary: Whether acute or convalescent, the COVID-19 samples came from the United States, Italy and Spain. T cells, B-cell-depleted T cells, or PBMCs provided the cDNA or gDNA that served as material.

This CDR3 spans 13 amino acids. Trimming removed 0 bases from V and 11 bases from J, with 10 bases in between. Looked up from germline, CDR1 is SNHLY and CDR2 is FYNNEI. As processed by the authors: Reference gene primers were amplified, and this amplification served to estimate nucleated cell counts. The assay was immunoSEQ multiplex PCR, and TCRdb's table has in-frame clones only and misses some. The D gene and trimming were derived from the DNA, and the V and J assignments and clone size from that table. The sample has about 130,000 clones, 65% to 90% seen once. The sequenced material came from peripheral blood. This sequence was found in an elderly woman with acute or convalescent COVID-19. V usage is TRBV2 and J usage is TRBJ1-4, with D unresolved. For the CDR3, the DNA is TGTGCCAGCAGTGAAGCTCGGGGAACCAAACTGTTTTTT. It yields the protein CASSEARGTKLFF.